The clone carrying this T cell receptor beta chain has more than one count but fewer than ten. As yet, its antigen is unknown. This sample is drawn from a study of identical twins. The study's findings and limits: Out-of-frame TCR alpha sharing observed in monozygotic twins exceeded model estimates. Conclusions came from cross-sectional statistical analysis, not from following the same donors. Fewer insertions marked abundant cord blood beta clonotypes; young adult naive trended weakly, memory not at all.

TCRdb passed the 5' RACE reads through MiXCR, listing each CDR3 protein once. The table shows around 530,000 distinct CDR3 sequences, with about 16% occurring only once. Trimming left V 0 bases short and J 8 bases short, with 15 bases between. Per the germline V gene, CDR1 is SGHRS and CDR2 is YFSETQ. The CDR3 sequence is 15 residues long. These data are also associated with another study on yellow fever vaccine responses in identical twins.

This sequence joins TRBV5-1 and TRBJ2-1, with a weak D call TRBD1 (6 bases). The sequenced sample consisted of CD4+ T cells sorted from blood. The TCR sequence derives from a woman aged 18-29 years in good health. CDR3 residues: CASSLGAGAFDEQFF. In nucleotides, the CDR3 is TGCGCCAGCAGCTTGGGGGCAGGGGCTTTCGATGAGCAGTTCTTC.